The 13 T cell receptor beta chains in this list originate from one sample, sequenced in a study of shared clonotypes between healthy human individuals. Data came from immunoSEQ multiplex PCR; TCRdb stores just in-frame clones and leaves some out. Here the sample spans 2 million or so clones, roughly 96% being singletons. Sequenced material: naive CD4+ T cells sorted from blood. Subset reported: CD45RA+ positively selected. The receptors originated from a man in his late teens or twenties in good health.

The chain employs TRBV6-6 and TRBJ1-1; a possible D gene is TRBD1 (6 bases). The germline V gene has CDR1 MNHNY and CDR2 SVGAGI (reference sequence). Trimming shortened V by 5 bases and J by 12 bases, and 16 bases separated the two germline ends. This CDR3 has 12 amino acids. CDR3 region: CASSDGGGRTFF. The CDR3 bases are TGTGCCAGCAGTGACGGGGGCGGGAGAACTTTCTTT.

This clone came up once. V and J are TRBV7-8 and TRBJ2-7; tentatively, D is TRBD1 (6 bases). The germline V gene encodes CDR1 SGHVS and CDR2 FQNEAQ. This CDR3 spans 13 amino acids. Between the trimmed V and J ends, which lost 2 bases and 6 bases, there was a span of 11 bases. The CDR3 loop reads CASSLSRGGEQYF. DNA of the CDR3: TGTGCCAGCAGCTTATCGCGAGGGGGCGAGCAGTACTTC.

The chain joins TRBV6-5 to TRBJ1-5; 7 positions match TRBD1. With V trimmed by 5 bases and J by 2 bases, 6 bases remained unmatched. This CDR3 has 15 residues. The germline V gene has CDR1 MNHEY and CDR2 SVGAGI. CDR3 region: CASSPDRVRNQPQHF. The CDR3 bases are TGTGCCAGCAGTCCTGACAGGGTGCGCAATCAGCCCCAGCATTTT.

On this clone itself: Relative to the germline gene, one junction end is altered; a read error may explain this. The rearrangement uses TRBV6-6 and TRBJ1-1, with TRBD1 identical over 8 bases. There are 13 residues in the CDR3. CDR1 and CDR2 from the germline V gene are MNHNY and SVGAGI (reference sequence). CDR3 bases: TGTGCCAGCATTATCGGGGCAGGGGGCTCGTCGAATTTT. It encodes CASIIGAGGSSNF.

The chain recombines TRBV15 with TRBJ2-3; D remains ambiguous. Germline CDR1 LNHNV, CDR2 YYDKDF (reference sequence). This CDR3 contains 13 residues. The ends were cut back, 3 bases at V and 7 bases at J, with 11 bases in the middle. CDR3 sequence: CATSSRLTNTQYF. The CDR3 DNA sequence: TGTGCCACCAGCAGTAGATTGACGAATACGCAGTATTTT.

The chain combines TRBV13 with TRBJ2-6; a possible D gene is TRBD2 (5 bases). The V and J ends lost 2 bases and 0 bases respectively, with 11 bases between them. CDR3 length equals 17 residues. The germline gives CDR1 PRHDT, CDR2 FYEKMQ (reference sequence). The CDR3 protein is CASSLSGELSGANVLTF. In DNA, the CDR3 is TGTGCCAGCAGCTTATCCGGGGAACTCTCTGGGGCCAACGTCCTGACTTTC.

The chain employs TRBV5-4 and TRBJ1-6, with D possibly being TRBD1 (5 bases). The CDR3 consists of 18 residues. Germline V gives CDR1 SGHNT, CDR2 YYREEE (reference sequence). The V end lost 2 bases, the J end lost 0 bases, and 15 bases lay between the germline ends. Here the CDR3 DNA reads TGTGCCAGCAGCTTAGGGGAAGTGAAGAGCTCCTATAATTCACCCCTCCACTTT. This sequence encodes CASSLGEVKSSYNSPLHF.

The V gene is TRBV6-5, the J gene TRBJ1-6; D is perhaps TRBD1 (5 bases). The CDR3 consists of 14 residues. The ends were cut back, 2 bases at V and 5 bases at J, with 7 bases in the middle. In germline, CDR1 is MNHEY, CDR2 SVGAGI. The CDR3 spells CASSYRGNNSPLHF. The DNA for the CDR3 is TGTGCCAGCAGTTACAGGGGAAATAATTCACCCCTCCACTTT.

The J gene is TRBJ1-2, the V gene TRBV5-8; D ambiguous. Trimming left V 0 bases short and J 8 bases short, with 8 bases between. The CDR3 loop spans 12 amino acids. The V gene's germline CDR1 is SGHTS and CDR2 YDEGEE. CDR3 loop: CASSLGPEGYTF. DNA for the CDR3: TGTGCCAGCAGCTTGGGACCCGAAGGCTACACCTTC.

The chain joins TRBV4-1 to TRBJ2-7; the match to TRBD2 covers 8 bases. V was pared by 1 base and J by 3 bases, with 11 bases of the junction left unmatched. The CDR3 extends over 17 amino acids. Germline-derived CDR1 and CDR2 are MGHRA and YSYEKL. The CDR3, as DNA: TGCGCCAGCAGCCAAGGGGGAGCGGGAGCAAGGTTCTACGAGCAGTACTTC. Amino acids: CASSQGGAGARFYEQYF.

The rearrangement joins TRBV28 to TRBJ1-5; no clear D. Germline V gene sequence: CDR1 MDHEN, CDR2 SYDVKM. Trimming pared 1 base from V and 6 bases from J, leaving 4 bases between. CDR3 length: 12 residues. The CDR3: CASSLSVQPQHF. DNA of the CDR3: TGTGCCAGCAGTTTATCGGTTCAGCCCCAGCATTTT.

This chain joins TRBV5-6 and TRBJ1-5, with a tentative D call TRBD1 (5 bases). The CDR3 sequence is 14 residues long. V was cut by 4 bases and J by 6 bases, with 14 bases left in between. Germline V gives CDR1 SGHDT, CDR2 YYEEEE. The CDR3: CASSPLGGSQPQHF. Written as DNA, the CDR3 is TGTGCCAGCAGCCCCCTCGGGGGGAGTCAGCCCCAGCATTTT.

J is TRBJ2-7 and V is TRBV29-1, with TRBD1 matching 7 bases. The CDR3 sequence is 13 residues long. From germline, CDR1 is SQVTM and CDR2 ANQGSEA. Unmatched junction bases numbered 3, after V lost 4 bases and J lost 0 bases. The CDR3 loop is CSVAGQYSYEQYF. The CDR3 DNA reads TGCAGCGTTGCGGGACAGTACTCCTACGAGCAGTACTTC.